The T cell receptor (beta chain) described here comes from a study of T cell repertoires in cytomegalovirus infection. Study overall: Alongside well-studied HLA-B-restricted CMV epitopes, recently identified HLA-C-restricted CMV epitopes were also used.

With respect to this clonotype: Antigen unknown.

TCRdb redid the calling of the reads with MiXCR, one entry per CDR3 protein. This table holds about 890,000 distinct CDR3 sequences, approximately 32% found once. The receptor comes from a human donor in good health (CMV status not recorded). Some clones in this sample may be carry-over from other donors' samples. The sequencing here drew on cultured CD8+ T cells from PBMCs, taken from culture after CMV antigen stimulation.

The CDR3 here is CASSLRGMNQPQHF. The CDR3 DNA is TGTGCCAGCAGTTTAAGGGGGATGAATCAGCCCCAGCATTTT. This chain links TRBV28 with TRBJ1-5, with a possible D match to TRBD1 (6 bases). The germline CDR1 and CDR2 sequences are MDHEN and SYDVKM. The CDR3 sequence is 14 residues long. Between the trimmed V and J ends, which lost 2 bases and 4 bases, there was a span of 9 bases.